The rows below give T cell receptor beta chains drawn from one sample of a study of blood T cell repertoires in COVID-19. Profiled with immunoSEQ multiplex PCR; TCRdb holds only in-frame clones, not every one. The sample yields approximately 170,000 clones, approximately 85% seen once. The specimen sequenced was peripheral blood. The receptors originated from a man of 80 years or more with COVID-19, enrolled during active disease. CDR3s leave out the opening cysteine and the closing phenylalanine or tryptophan.

v_gene	CDR3aa
TRBV28	AGRQGSSYNSPLH
TRBV5-5	ASSSAGTSIYEQY
TRBV6-5	ASSAGRSEQF
TRBV5-6	ASNLGQGIQETQY
TRBV6-5	ASQGVTFTEAF
TRBV12-5	ASGLPGINEQY
TRBV6-1	ASSEVPPGTGEQY
TRBV5-4	ASSSDRVEQY
TRBV6-5	ASSYSPGQGAYGYT
TRBV7-2	ASSLKLLAGVQTDTQY
TRBV6-5	ASSPQGALSPLH
TRBV5-4	ASSLNRGPITDTQY
TRBV28	ASSLAGQANTEAF
TRBV3-1/TRBV3-2	ASSHEYRVNEKLF
TRBV6-5	ASSWESRGQPQH
TRBV4-1	ASSQRTGRDTEAF
TRBV6-2/TRBV6-3	ASSQSGGSYEQY
TRBV19	ASTGGSSYNSPLH
TRBV9	ASSEQGRRLDTQY
TRBV29-1	SAGTGSETQY
TRBV7-3	ASRRQGGTGELF
TRBV27	ASSRGLSGTENSPLH
TRBV27	ASSSISSTGTNQPQH
TRBV6-5	ASSSRDRRYNQPQH
TRBV18	ASSPRGGADGELF
TRBV6-5	ASRDPTGRHTEAF
TRBV4-2	ASSQGTVDQPQH
TRBV6-5	ASSWDRSNEKLF
TRBV5-1	ASSLAASIYNEQF
TRBV19	ASSISGDSNQPQH
TRBV10-3	AISAGGRVNQPQH
TRBV23-1	ASSPGQERGYT
TRBV7-2	ASSLTVGGTQY
TRBV15	ATSRGNHYRGSRDEQF
TRBV7-9	ASSLGAGIPDTQY
TRBV4-3	ASSQDPIGGGFTDTQY
TRBV5-1	ASSFDSSYEQY
TRBV5-6	ASSFDRVGEAF